The 17 T cell receptor beta chains listed next were all sequenced from one sample in a study of cytomegalovirus exposure and HLA in healthy donors. PCR used 60 Vbeta primers and 13 Jbeta primers. The protocol was immunoSEQ multiplex PCR, while the TCRdb copy is restricted to in-frame clones and leaves out a portion. The sample lists 150,000 to 200,000 clones, 60% to 80% occurring once. Sequences were obtained from PBMCs. All receptors come from a woman between 50 and 59 years old in good health and CMV-seropositive.

V usage is TRBV7-8 and J usage is TRBJ1-2, with 10 bases identical to TRBD1. There are 14 residues in the CDR3. Germline CDR1 is SGHVS and CDR2 is FQNEAQ. V lost 5 bases and J lost 7; bases outside the gene matches: 7. CDR3 bases: TGTGCCAGCAGCCAGCCGGGGACAGGGGTTGGCTACACCTTC. It codes for CASSQPGTGVGYTF.

This chain uses TRBV6-6 with TRBJ2-1; a weak D match, TRBD1 (6 bases). Deletions cut 5 bases from V and 7 bases from J, with 9 bases between. Per germline, CDR1 MNHNY and CDR2 SVGAGI (reference sequence). The CDR3 is made up of 12 amino acids. In nucleotides, the CDR3 is TGTGCCAGCAGTACAGGGTGGAATGAGCAGTTCTTC. This translates into CASSTGWNEQFF.

This sequence joins TRBV20-1 and TRBJ2-7; D gene ambiguous. Looked up from germline, CDR1 is DFQATT and CDR2 is SNEGSKA (reference sequence). There are 11 residues in the CDR3. Trimming stripped 5 bases from V and 6 bases from J, with 11 bases between. The CDR3, as DNA: TGCAGTGCTCACCGGGTGGGCGAGCAGTACTTC. It codes for CSAHRVGEQYF.

The gene calls are TRBV19 and TRBJ2-1; D uncertain. V lost 7 bases and J 6 bases, leaving 13 bases between the germline ends. This CDR3 region has 13 residues. Germline V gene lookup returns CDR1 LNHDA and CDR2 SQIVND (reference sequence). This CDR3 reads CASMGDVSNEQFF. The CDR3 nucleotides are TGTGCCAGTATGGGCGACGTCAGCAATGAGCAGTTCTTC. Variable domain in full (rest from reference TRBV19 and TRBJ2-1): DGGITQSPKYLFRKEGQNVTLSCEQNLNHDAMYWYRQDPGQGLRLIYYSQIVNDFQKGDIAEGYSVSREKKESFPLTVTSAQKNPTAFYLCASMGDVSNEQFFGPGTRLTVL.

The chain has TRBV4-1 and TRBJ2-5; 7 nucleotides align to TRBD2. This CDR3 spans 16 amino acids. V was pared by 0 bases and J by 9 bases, with 13 bases of the junction left unmatched. Germline V lookup: CDR1 MGHRA, CDR2 YSYEKL. The CDR3 bases are TGCGCCAGCAGCCAAGATTATGAGGGAGGGCTGAGGCCCCAGTACTTC. The encoded protein is CASSQDYEGGLRPQYF.

For the CDR3, the DNA is TGTGCCAGCAGCCCAGGACAGGGGGCGACTCCCAACCAAAACTATGGCTACACCTTC. Protein product: CASSPGQGATPNQNYGYTF. The chain has TRBV5-4 and TRBJ1-2, with TRBD1 matching over 11 bases. The germline V gene encodes CDR1 SGHNT and CDR2 YYREEE (reference sequence). Unmatched junction bases numbered 16, after V lost 4 bases and J lost 2 bases. The CDR3 sequence is 19 residues long. The variable domain in full, completed from reference TRBV5-4 and TRBJ1-2, reads ETGVTQSPTHLIKTRGQQVTLRCSSQSGHNTVSWYQQALGQGPQFIFQYYREEENGRGNFPPRFSGLQFPNYSSELNVNALELDDSALYLCASSPGQGATPNQNYGYTFGSGTRLTVV.

V usage is TRBV11-2 and J usage is TRBJ1-6; D is ambiguous. Germline CDR1 and CDR2: SGHAT and FQNNGV. Between the trimmed V and J ends, which lost 0 bases and 6 bases, there was a span of 12 bases. CDR3 size: 16 residues. The CDR3 DNA is TGTGCCAGCAGCTTAGATTTTGCGGTACTTAATTCACCCCTCCACTTT. Its protein is CASSLDFAVLNSPLHF. Variable domain in full (rest from reference TRBV11-2 and TRBJ1-6): EAGVAQSPRYKIIEKRQSVAFWCNPISGHATLYWYQQILGQGPKLLIQFQNNGVVDDSQLPKDRFSAERLKGVDSTLKIQPAKLEDSAVYLCASSLDFAVLNSPLHFGNGTRLTVT.

The chain combines TRBV7-8 with TRBJ1-1, with TRBD1 as a possible D gene (5 bases). Germline CDR1 and CDR2: SGHVS and FQNEAQ. The length of the CDR3 is 15 residues. V was cut by 6 bases and J by 4 bases, with 18 bases left in between. CDR3 residues: CASRRPGLGVTEAFF. For the CDR3, the DNA is TGTGCCAGCAGAAGACCAGGGTTGGGCGTCACTGAAGCTTTCTTT.

The chain recombines TRBV21-1 with TRBJ2-7; TRBD1 reflects the table's D call only, with no check against the DNA. TRBV21-1 is termed a pseudogene. The CDR3 spans 14 residues. The CDR3 DNA reads as TGTGCCAGCAGCGCCCGGCAGGGGGCGCGGGAGCAGTACTTC. Translation gives CASSARQGAREQYF.

V usage is TRBV4-3 and J usage is TRBJ1-1; 8 bases are shared with TRBD1. Unmatched junction bases numbered 3, after V lost 2 bases and J lost 4 bases. Germline V gene data show CDR1 as LGHNA and CDR2 as YSLEER. The CDR3 consists of 14 residues. The CDR3: CASSQNTGGTEAFF. The CDR3 nucleotides are TGCGCCAGCAGCCAAAATACAGGGGGCACTGAAGCTTTCTTT.

The gene calls are TRBV4-3 and TRBJ1-2; D gene ambiguous. The length of the CDR3 is 15 residues. Germline CDR1 is LGHNA and CDR2 is YSLEER. V lost 1 base and J lost 1, with 10 bases in between. This chain's CDR3 is CASSQGWQDNYGYTF. For the CDR3, the DNA is TGCGCCAGCAGCCAAGGGTGGCAGGATAACTATGGCTACACCTTC.

This chain links TRBV6-6 with TRBJ2-7, with D uncertain. Germline CDR1 reads MNHNY; CDR2 reads SVGAGI (reference sequence). V shed 5 bases and J shed 6 bases, with 20 bases lying between them. The CDR3 is made up of 15 amino acids. In nucleotides, the CDR3 is TGTGCCAGCAGTCCTGAGTTGGTCTTCTCTCTCGAGCAGTACTTC. It yields the protein CASSPELVFSLEQYF.

The rearrangement links TRBV6-5 to TRBJ1-1; unclear D gene. This CDR3 has 14 amino acids. Germline values: CDR1 MNHEY, CDR2 SVGAGI. The V end lost 10 bases, the J end lost 6 bases, and 21 bases lay between the germline ends. The CDR3 reads CATLMGGSRAEAFF. The DNA of the CDR3 is TGTGCCACCCTAATGGGAGGGAGTCGGGCTGAAGCTTTCTTT.

The genes are TRBV5-6 and TRBJ2-5; D is unresolved. Near its end, the DNA agrees better with TRBJ2-7, so the J call may be wrong. This CDR3 is 11 amino acids long. The germline gives CDR1 SGHDT, CDR2 YYEEEE. CDR3 in amino acids: CASSLGYEQYF. CDR3 sequence (DNA): TGTGCCAGCAGCTTGGGGTACGAGCAGTACTTC.

Note on this clone: Since the CDR3 does not end with the conserved phenylalanine or tryptophan, this likely comes from a read error. V usage is TRBV7-9 and J usage is TRBJ1-6; no clear D. Deletions cut 5 bases from V and 7 bases from J, with 9 bases between. CDR1 is SEHNR, CDR2 FQNEAQ, per germline (reference sequence). The CDR3 length is 13 residues. The CDR3: CASSPSGNSPLHV. The CDR3 DNA reads as TGTGCCAGCAGCCCCAGCGGGAATTCACCCCTCCACGTT.

There are a few counts of this clone. The V gene is TRBV10-1, the J gene TRBJ1-1; D uncertain. The CDR3 runs 13 residues. V was pared by 3 bases and J by 3 bases, with 8 bases between. CDR1 and CDR2 (germline): WNHNN, SYGVQD (reference sequence). For the CDR3, the DNA is TGCGCCAGCAGTGATCACCGGGACACTGAAGCTTTCTTT. Protein product: CASSDHRDTEAFF.

The chain uses TRBV5-4 and TRBJ1-2; 10 bases match TRBD1. The CDR3 runs 15 residues. V lost 0 bases to trimming and J lost 4 bases; unmatched junction nucleotides: 3. CDR1 and CDR2 from the germline V gene are SGHNT and YYREEE (reference sequence). The CDR3 loop is CASSLVRDRGYGYTF. DNA of the CDR3: TGTGCCAGCAGCTTGGTTCGGGACAGGGGCTATGGCTACACCTTC.